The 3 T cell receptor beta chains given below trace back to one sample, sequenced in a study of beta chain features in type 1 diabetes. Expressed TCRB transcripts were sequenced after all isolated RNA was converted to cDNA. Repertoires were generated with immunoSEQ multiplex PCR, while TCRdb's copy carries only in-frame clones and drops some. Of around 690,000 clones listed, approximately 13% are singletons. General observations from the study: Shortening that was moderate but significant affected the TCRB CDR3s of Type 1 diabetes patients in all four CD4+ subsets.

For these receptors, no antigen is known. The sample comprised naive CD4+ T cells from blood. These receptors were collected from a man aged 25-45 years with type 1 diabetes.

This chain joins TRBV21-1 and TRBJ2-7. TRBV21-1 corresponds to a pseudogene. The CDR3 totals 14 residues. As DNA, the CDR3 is TGTGCCAGCGTGGGGGGCCCCCGGACCTACGAGCAGTACTTC. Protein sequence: CASVGGPRTYEQYF.

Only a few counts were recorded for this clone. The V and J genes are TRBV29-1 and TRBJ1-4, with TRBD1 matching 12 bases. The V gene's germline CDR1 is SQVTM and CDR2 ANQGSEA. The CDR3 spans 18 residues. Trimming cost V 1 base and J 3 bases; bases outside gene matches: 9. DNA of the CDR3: TGCAGCGTTGAAGTTGGGACAGGGGGCCTTTGGGCTAATGAAAAACTGTTTTTT. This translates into CSVEVGTGGLWANEKLFF.

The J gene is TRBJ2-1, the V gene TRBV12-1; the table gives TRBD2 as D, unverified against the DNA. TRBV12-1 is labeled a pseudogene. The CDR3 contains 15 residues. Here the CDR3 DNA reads TGTGCCAGCAGCTTGAGCGGGGGGGTCCACAATGAGCAGTTCTTC. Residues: CASSLSGGVHNEQFF.